What follows describes a single TCR beta chain. The CDR3 length is 14 residues. Germline V gene lookup returns CDR1 MNHEY and CDR2 SVGAGI. V was trimmed by 6 bases and J by 6 bases, leaving 18 bases between them. The data were taken from a study of cytomegalovirus exposure and HLA in healthy donors. No record exists of this donor's CMV serostatus. Both 60 Vbeta primers and 13 Jbeta primers went into the PCR. The protocol was immunoSEQ multiplex PCR, while the TCRdb copy is restricted to in-frame clones and leaves out a portion. Of around 130,000 clones listed, 80% to 85% are singletons. The sequenced material came from PBMCs. The origin of this receptor is a human donor in good health. This chain links TRBV6-5 with TRBJ2-7; D uncertain. The chain's CDR3 is CASSPISAVGEQYF. CDR3 DNA sequence: TGTGCCAGCAGCCCTATCAGTGCGGTGGGCGAGCAGTACTTC.